This T cell receptor beta chain came from a study of CD8 T cells in ankylosing spondylitis. This CDR3 spans 15 amino acids. V was clipped by 0 bases and J by 4 bases, with 13 bases between them. Germline lookup yields CDR1 LGHNA and CDR2 YSLEER. This clonotype was counted ten times or more. Its matching antigen is unknown. General study findings and limits: Within peripheral blood, clones linked to disease were CD8+ and relatively rare. Ankylosing spondylitis blood appeared to be characterized by a TCR beta motif of several highly homologous variants. As reported, disease-linked clones showed significant enrichment in matched ankylosing spondylitis synovial fluid.

Quantitative 5'-RACE with molecular barcodes generated TCR beta libraries. TCRdb recomputed calls from the 5' RACE reads with MiXCR, one row per CDR3 protein. Of 500,000 to 650,000 distinct CDR3 sequences detected, 5.3% appear once; the ten largest clones hold 3.5%. This TCR derives from a male donor with ankylosing spondylitis. The chain recombines TRBV4-3 with TRBJ2-7; possible D gene TRBD1, 6 bases. The sequenced sample was blood, either unsorted or a sorted T cell fraction (not recorded which). CDR3 bases: TGCGCCAGCAGCCAAGAACAGGGAAGAGTATACGAGCAGTACTTC. Encoded protein: CASSQEQGRVYEQYF.